The next 24 T cell receptor beta chains were all read from a single sample in a study of shared clonotypes between healthy human individuals. The protocol was immunoSEQ multiplex PCR, while the TCRdb copy is restricted to in-frame clones and leaves out a portion. The sample yields around 510,000 clones, about 80% seen once. The sample comprised PBMCs. These receptors were obtained from a woman between 40 and 50 years old in good health. Some clones in this sample may be carry-over from other donors' samples.

The chain recombines TRBV5-1 with TRBJ1-5, with unresolved D. Germline CDR1 SGHRS, CDR2 YFSETQ. V was cut by 1 base and J by 0 bases, with 8 bases left in between. The CDR3 is made up of 15 amino acids. The CDR3 sequence is CASSLLGNSNQPQHF. The CDR3, as DNA: TGCGCCAGCAGCTTGTTGGGGAATAGCAATCAGCCCCAGCATTTT.

The J gene is TRBJ2-7, the V gene TRBV28; D unresolved. Germline-derived CDR1 and CDR2 are MDHEN and SYDVKM. This CDR3 spans 14 amino acids. The ends were cut back, 6 bases at V and 6 bases at J, with 18 bases in the middle. The CDR3 coding sequence is TGTGCCAGCAGCCAGCCGATGTTGCCGGGCGAGCAGTACTTC. It encodes CASSQPMLPGEQYF.

The chain uses TRBV5-5 and TRBJ2-5; no definite D call. The CDR3 contains 12 residues. V was cut by 4 bases and J by 5 bases, with 9 bases left in between. Germline CDR1 reads SGHKS; CDR2 reads YYEKEE (reference sequence). The CDR3 DNA reads TGTGCCAGCAGCGCCTCCCTTGAGACCCAGTACTTC. Encoded protein: CASSASLETQYF.

About this clone itself: The sample carries other DNA sequences with the same CDR3. The rearrangement joins TRBV9 to TRBJ2-7; D possibly corresponds to TRBD1 (6 bases). Germline CDR1 and CDR2: SGDLS and YYNGEE. V lost 2 bases to trimming and J lost 0 bases, with 9 bases between them. The CDR3 runs to 14 residues. Written as DNA, the CDR3 is TGTGCCAGCAGCGTGACAGGAAGCTCCTACGAGCAGTACTTC. It yields the protein CASSVTGSSYEQYF.

The chain carries TRBV27 and TRBJ2-5; D not resolved. With the DNA end fitting TRBJ2-7 better, the J assignment may be wrong. The CDR3 is 12 amino acids. From germline, CDR1 is MNHEY and CDR2 SMNVEV (reference sequence). CDR3 region: CASSSLGYEQYF. CDR3 DNA: TGTGCCAGCAGTTCCTTGGGGTACGAGCAGTACTTC.

V gene TRBV6-4 combines with J gene TRBJ1-1, with TRBD1 matching over 10 bases. J was trimmed by 4 bases and V by 6 bases; bases with no gene match: 5. Looked up from germline, CDR1 is MRHNA and CDR2 is SNTAGT. The CDR3 covers 14 residues. In DNA form, the CDR3 reads TGTGCCAGCAGCCCGGGACAGGGGAGCACTGAAGCTTTCTTT. This translates into CASSPGQGSTEAFF.

With respect to this clone: The sample carries other DNA sequences with the same CDR3. The rearrangement uses TRBV18 and TRBJ1-1; TRBD1 matches 10 bases. The CDR3 runs to 13 residues. Germline trimming cut 4 bases from V and 4 bases from J; bases unmatched to any gene: 0. CDR1 is KGHSH and CDR2 is LQKENI in the germline V gene. CDR3: CASSRTGGTEAFF. For the CDR3, the DNA is TGTGCCAGCTCACGGACAGGGGGCACTGAAGCTTTCTTT.

V usage is TRBV6-6 and J usage is TRBJ1-5; D is possibly TRBD1 (6 bases). Germline-derived CDR1 and CDR2 are MNHNY and SVGAGI (reference sequence). Trimming cost V 6 bases and J 6 bases, with 15 bases left between them. CDR3 length: 14 residues. CDR3 sequence (DNA): TGTGCCAGCAGAGATTTTCCGGGGGCTCAGCCCCAGCATTTT. The encoded protein is CASRDFPGAQPQHF.

In this sample, this clone turned up once. With only one base between it and a far larger clone, this is likely a read error. In nucleotides, the CDR3 is TGTGCCTGGAGTAAATTATGGGGGTCTGGGGCCAACGTCCTGACTTTC. Protein product: CAWSKLWGSGANVLTF. The rearrangement links TRBV30 to TRBJ2-6; D possibly matches TRBD1 or TRBD2 (5 bases each). CDR3 length: 16 residues. Germline V gives CDR1 GTSNPN, CDR2 SVGIG (reference sequence). With 2 bases removed from V and 1 base from J, the gap between germline ends came to 12 bases.

This clone was observed a handful of times. The V gene is TRBV10-3, the J gene TRBJ2-7; 13 bases fit TRBD2. Looked up from germline, CDR1 is ENHRY and CDR2 is SYGVKD. This CDR3 spans 15 amino acids. With V trimmed by 6 bases and J by 2 bases, 4 bases remained unmatched. The CDR3 spells CAIRGTSGKPYEQYF. Written as DNA, the CDR3 is TGTGCCATCAGGGGGACTAGCGGGAAGCCCTACGAGCAGTACTTC.

A single count supports this clone. The rearrangement links TRBV28 to TRBJ2-6, with 7 bases that match TRBD2. The junction had 7 bases not matched to a gene; V was cut back by 4 bases and J by 4 bases. The CDR3 runs 16 residues. Germline V gene sequence: CDR1 MDHEN, CDR2 SYDVKM. The DNA for the CDR3 is TGTGCCAGCAGTTATCCCGGGAGGTTCGGGGCCAACGTCCTGACTTTC. It codes for CASSYPGRFGANVLTF.

CDR3 DNA: TGTGCCTGGAGCCGGGGGGTTTCGCGACAGCCCCAGCATTTT. This sequence encodes CAWSRGVSRQPQHF. V and J are TRBV30 and TRBJ1-5; possible D gene TRBD1, 5 bases. CDR1 and CDR2 (germline): GTSNPN, SVGIG (reference sequence). The length of the CDR3 is 14 residues. Trimming stripped 3 bases from V and 7 bases from J, with 16 bases between.

This clone occurred a few times. The chain carries TRBV5-1 and TRBJ2-1, with TRBD1 as a possible D gene (6 bases). Trimming took off 3 bases at V and 5 bases at J, with 21 bases between the two ends. This CDR3 contains 17 residues. The V gene's germline CDR1 is SGHRS and CDR2 YFSETQ. The chain's CDR3 is CASSSSGTYSYDNEQFF. DNA of the CDR3: TGCGCCAGCAGCTCCTCCGGGACATATAGCTACGACAATGAGCAGTTCTTC. Drawing the rest from reference TRBV5-1 and TRBJ2-1, the complete variable domain is KAGVTQTPRYLIKTRGQQVTLSCSPISGHRSVSWYQQTPGQGLQFLFEYFSETQRNKGNFPGRFSGRQFSNSRSEMNVSTLELGDSALYLCASSSSGTYSYDNEQFFGPGTRLTVL.

V usage is TRBV5-1 and J usage is TRBJ1-2, with a weak D call TRBD1 (5 bases). V was trimmed by 0 bases and J by 4 bases, leaving 13 bases between them. The CDR3 consists of 15 residues. CDR1 is SGHRS and CDR2 is YFSETQ in the germline V gene. This chain's CDR3 is CASSLGNRGSYGYTF. DNA of the CDR3: TGCGCCAGCAGCTTGGGCAATAGGGGTAGCTATGGCTACACCTTC.

This rearrangement joins TRBV30 to TRBJ1-4; unclear D gene. The CDR3 is 15 residues long. The germline V gene has CDR1 GTSNPN and CDR2 SVGIG (reference sequence). With 0 bases removed from V and 4 bases from J, the gap between germline ends came to 12 bases. Written as DNA, the CDR3 is TGTGCCTGGAGTGTATCCGGGAGACGTAATGAAAAACTGTTTTTT. Its translation is CAWSVSGRRNEKLFF. Filled out from reference TRBV30 and TRBJ1-4, the complete variable domain reads SQTIHQWPATLVQPVGSPLSLECTVEGTSNPNLYWYRQAAGRGLQLLFYSVGIGQISSEVPQNLSASRPQDRQFILSSKKLLLSDSGFYLCAWSVSGRRNEKLFFGSGTQLSVL.

In DNA form, the CDR3 reads TGTGCCAGCAGCCTACAGGGGGTGGAGAGCTACACCTTC. Translating gives CASSLQGVESYTF. This rearrangement joins TRBV5-4 to TRBJ1-2; the match to TRBD1 covers 8 bases. Germline CDR1 reads SGHNT; CDR2 reads YYREEE (reference sequence). J gave up 9 bases and V 4 bases, and 8 bases lay outside the gene matches. The CDR3 has 13 amino acids.

This clone showed up just once. The genes are TRBV19 and TRBJ2-7; 8 bases agree with TRBD2. The V and J ends lost 3 bases and 2 bases, in that order; junction bases with no gene match: 3. The germline CDR1 and CDR2 sequences are LNHDA and SQIVND (reference sequence). The CDR3 runs 14 residues. The CDR3 loop is CASSMAGGPYEQYF. CDR3 nucleotide sequence: TGTGCCAGTAGTATGGCGGGAGGCCCCTACGAGCAGTACTTC.

The chain has TRBV18 and TRBJ1-4; TRBD1 agrees at 7 bases. Germline loops: CDR1 KGHSH, CDR2 LQKENI. The CDR3 is made up of 15 amino acids. Germline trimming cut 2 bases from V and 3 bases from J; bases unmatched to any gene: 3. The CDR3 DNA follows: TGTGCCAGCTCACCAAGGGACAGCCCTAATGAAAAACTGTTTTTT. Its translation: CASSPRDSPNEKLFF.

With regard to this clone: The same CDR3 can be traced to other DNA sequences in this sample. The chain is built from TRBV19 and TRBJ2-1; possible D gene TRBD1, 5 bases. Germline CDR1 is LNHDA and CDR2 is SQIVND (reference sequence). Trimming took 10 bases from V and 3 from J, leaving 19 bases between them. CDR3 length equals 15 residues. For the CDR3, the DNA is TGTGCCACCGCGACAAGGGGCCGGGTCTACAATGAGCAGTTCTTC. Protein product: CATATRGRVYNEQFF.

To note about this clone: Only one base separates this from a far larger clonotype, so it likely reflects a read error. Other DNA sequences in the sample encode the same CDR3. The chain has TRBV5-1 and TRBJ2-7; TRBD2 aligns across 7 bases. The CDR3 covers 14 residues. CDR1 and CDR2 from the germline V gene are SGHRS and YFSETQ. Here the CDR3 reads CASSLVGGSYEQYF. CDR3 in DNA: TGCGCCAGCAGCTTGGTTGGCGGGAGCTACGAGCAGTACTTT.

In this sample, this clone turned up once. This chain joins TRBV2 and TRBJ2-3; D is undetermined. Germline V gene sequence: CDR1 SNHLY, CDR2 FYNNEI. Trimming removed 2 bases at V and 0 bases at J, with 9 bases between. The CDR3 is 15 residues long. In DNA form, the CDR3 reads TGTGCCAGCAGTGAACCGCCAACTAGCACAGATACGCAGTATTTT. Amino acid sequence: CASSEPPTSTDTQYF.

The chain carries TRBV7-8 and TRBJ2-5, with a tentative D call TRBD2 (5 bases). Near its end, the DNA agrees better with TRBJ2-7, so the J call may be wrong. CDR1 is SGHVS and CDR2 is FQNEAQ in the germline V gene. CDR3 length: 15 amino acids. For the CDR3, the DNA is TGTGCCAGCAGCCCCGCCGGGGAACTCTCCTACGAGCAGTACTTC. Protein sequence: CASSPAGELSYEQYF.

This chain joins TRBV7-3 and TRBJ2-2, with 8 bases that match TRBD1. Germline CDR1 is SGHTA and CDR2 is FQGTGA. Germline trimming cut 5 bases from V and 1 base from J; bases unmatched to any gene: 3. The CDR3 is 15 residues long. CDR3 sequence reads: CASSPGTGNTGELFF. The CDR3 DNA reads TGTGCCAGCAGCCCCGGGACAGGGAACACCGGGGAGCTGTTTTTT.

This sequence joins TRBV5-4 and TRBJ2-1, with 9 bases matching TRBD2. Unmatched junction bases numbered 2, after V lost 3 bases and J lost 1 base. From germline, CDR1 is SGHNT and CDR2 YYREEE (reference sequence). The CDR3 has 15 amino acids. The CDR3 sequence: CASSSTSGSYNEQFF. The CDR3 coding sequence is TGTGCCAGCAGCTCGACTAGCGGTTCCTACAATGAGCAGTTCTTC. Based on the CDR3 plus reference TRBV5-4 and TRBJ2-1, the full variable domain is ETGVTQSPTHLIKTRGQQVTLRCSSQSGHNTVSWYQQALGQGPQFIFQYYREEENGRGNFPPRFSGLQFPNYSSELNVNALELDDSALYLCASSSTSGSYNEQFFGPGTRLTVL.